These 8 T cell receptor beta chains were all obtained from the same sample, sequenced in a study of blood T cell repertoires in COVID-19 (TCRdb year 2020). The library was generated by the immunoSEQ multiplex PCR assay. TCRdb provides this immuneACCESS table in a form limited to in-frame rearrangements. Some clones are lacking; in checked studies, under half of them reflect an unresolved V gene, and why the rest are absent is not known. This sample holds roughly 71,000 clones; about four fifths were observed only once. The ten most abundant clones make up over 15% of the sample. The specimen was peripheral blood. These receptors were collected from a man aged 65 to 79 who had recovered from COVID-19.

This clone was seen a single time. The V and J genes are TRBV6-5 and TRBJ2-2; maybe TRBD2 (6 bases). Germline CDR1 MNHEY, CDR2 SVGAGI. Between the trimmed V and J ends, which lost 6 bases and 0 bases, there was a span of 8 bases. This CDR3 has 14 amino acids. Written as DNA, the CDR3 is TGTGCCAGCAGGGGACTGACGAACACCGGGGAGCTGTTTTTT. Its protein product is CASRGLTNTGELFF.

The V and J genes are TRBV6-5 and TRBJ1-5; weak D call: TRBD1 (5 bases). Germline V gene sequence: CDR1 MNHEY, CDR2 SVGAGI. Between the trimmed V and J ends, which lost 2 bases and 0 bases, there was a span of 11 bases. The CDR3 spans 16 residues. The CDR3 DNA sequence: TGTGCCAGCAGTTACGGGGCGACTTATAGCAATCAGCCCCAGCATTTT. It is translated as CASSYGATYSNQPQHF.

CDR3 sequence: CASSPRGTGVYEQYF. The CDR3 DNA follows: TGCGCCAGCAGCCCGAGGGGGACAGGAGTCTACGAGCAGTACTTC. V is TRBV5-1 and J is TRBJ2-7, with TRBD1 identical over 8 bases. V lost 4 bases and J lost 3; bases outside the gene matches: 9. Germline assignment: CDR1 SGHRS and CDR2 YFSETQ. The CDR3 loop spans 15 amino acids.

V usage is TRBV28 and J usage is TRBJ2-5; 10 positions match TRBD2. Germline V gene data show CDR1 as MDHEN and CDR2 as SYDVKM. This CDR3 is built from 15 residues. V lost 4 bases, J lost 5 bases, and 7 bases stayed unmatched. This CDR3 reads CASSSPGAGGETQYF. The CDR3, as DNA: TGTGCCAGCAGTTCCCCGGGAGCGGGAGGGGAGACCCAGTACTTC. Full variable domain (outside the CDR3, taken from reference TRBV28 and TRBJ2-5): DVKVTQSSRYLVKRTGEKVFLECVQDMDHENMFWYRQDPGLGLRLIYFSYDVKMKEKGDIPEGYSVSREKKERFSLILESASTNQTSMYLCASSSPGAGGETQYFGPGTRLLVL.

In regard to this clone: At one end, the junction sequence differs from germline, possibly due to a read error. The rearrangement joins TRBV4-3 to TRBJ1-1; D perhaps matches TRBD1 (6 bases). The V gene's germline CDR1 is LGHNA and CDR2 YSLEER. This CDR3 has 14 residues. CDR3 protein: CASSQGPGGAEAFF. CDR3 nucleotide sequence: TGCGCCAGCAGCCAAGGGCCGGGGGGGGCTGAGGCTTTCTTT.

The J gene is TRBJ1-3, the V gene TRBV10-3; 9 bases are a match to TRBD1. J lost 6 bases, V lost 6 bases, and 9 bases had no gene match. This CDR3 comprises 15 residues. Per the germline V gene, CDR1 is ENHRY and CDR2 is SYGVKD. The CDR3 sequence: CAIRQGASPLNTIYF. The CDR3 bases are TGTGCCATCAGACAGGGGGCTTCGCCCCTAAACACCATATATTTT.

This clone has a single count. The chain couples TRBV27 to TRBJ2-7; 12 bases are a match to TRBD2. In germline, CDR1 is MNHEY, CDR2 SMNVEV (reference sequence). V lost 2 bases, J lost 6 bases, and 5 bases stayed unmatched. The CDR3 runs 15 residues. The CDR3 sequence: CASSLGASGRGEQYF. The DNA for the CDR3 is TGTGCCAGCAGTTTAGGAGCTAGCGGGAGGGGCGAGCAGTACTTC.

The chain links TRBV19 to TRBJ2-5; D is perhaps TRBD2 (5 bases). The V gene's germline CDR1 is LNHDA and CDR2 SQIVND (reference sequence). Trimming took 7 bases from V and 4 from J, leaving 19 bases between them. This CDR3 has 15 residues. CDR3 region: CASKRSGVPVETQYF. In nucleotides, the CDR3 is TGTGCCAGTAAAAGGAGCGGAGTGCCAGTAGAGACCCAGTACTTC.